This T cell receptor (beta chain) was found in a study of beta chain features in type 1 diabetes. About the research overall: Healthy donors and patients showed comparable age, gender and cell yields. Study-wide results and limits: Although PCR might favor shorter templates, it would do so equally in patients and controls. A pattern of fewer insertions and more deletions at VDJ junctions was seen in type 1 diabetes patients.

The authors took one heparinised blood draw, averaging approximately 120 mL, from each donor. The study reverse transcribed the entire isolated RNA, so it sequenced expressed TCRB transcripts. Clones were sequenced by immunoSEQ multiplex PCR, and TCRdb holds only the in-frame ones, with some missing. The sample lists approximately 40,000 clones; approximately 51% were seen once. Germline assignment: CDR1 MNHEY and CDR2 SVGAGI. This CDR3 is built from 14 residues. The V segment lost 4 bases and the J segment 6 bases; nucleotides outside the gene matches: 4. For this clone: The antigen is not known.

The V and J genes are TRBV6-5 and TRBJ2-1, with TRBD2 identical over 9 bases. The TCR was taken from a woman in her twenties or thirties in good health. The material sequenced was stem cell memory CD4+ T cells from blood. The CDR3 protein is CASSSGLAFNEQFF. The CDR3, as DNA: TGTGCCAGCAGTTCGGGACTAGCCTTCAATGAGCAGTTCTTC.